Below, 3 T cell receptor beta chains from the same sample are listed, as sequenced in a study of cytomegalovirus exposure and HLA in healthy donors. Researchers ran the PCR with 60 Vbeta and 13 Jbeta primers. Here immunoSEQ multiplex PCR was the method, and the copy in TCRdb shows in-frame clones only, minus some. The data show roughly 180,000 clones, with less than 85% seen just once and 1% held by the top ten. Sample: PBMCs. The receptors derive from a boy between 2 and 15 years old in good health and CMV-seronegative.

This chain connects TRBV4-1 to TRBJ2-1, with D uncertain. Deletions cut 0 bases from V and 5 bases from J, with 11 bases between. This CDR3 region has 15 residues. CDR1 is MGHRA and CDR2 is YSYEKL in the germline V gene. The CDR3 region is CASSQDWLEDNEQFF. The CDR3 DNA reads TGCGCCAGCAGCCAAGATTGGTTAGAGGACAATGAGCAGTTCTTC.

The V call is TRBV28, the J call TRBJ1-2; 8 nucleotides agree with TRBD1. J lost 4 bases, V lost 7 bases, and 8 bases had no gene match. The CDR3 runs 14 residues. CDR1 is MDHEN, CDR2 SYDVKM, per germline. CDR3 DNA sequence: TGTGCCAGCACCGGACAGGGATATTCCTATGGCTACACCTTC. This encodes CASTGQGYSYGYTF.

The chain joins TRBV19 to TRBJ2-7; D is unresolved. CDR3 length equals 12 residues. Trimming took 4 bases from V and 3 from J, leaving 7 bases between them. Germline CDR1 reads LNHDA; CDR2 reads SQIVND (reference sequence). The CDR3: CASSNSFYEQYF. In DNA form, the CDR3 reads TGTGCCAGTAGTAACAGCTTCTACGAGCAGTACTTC.